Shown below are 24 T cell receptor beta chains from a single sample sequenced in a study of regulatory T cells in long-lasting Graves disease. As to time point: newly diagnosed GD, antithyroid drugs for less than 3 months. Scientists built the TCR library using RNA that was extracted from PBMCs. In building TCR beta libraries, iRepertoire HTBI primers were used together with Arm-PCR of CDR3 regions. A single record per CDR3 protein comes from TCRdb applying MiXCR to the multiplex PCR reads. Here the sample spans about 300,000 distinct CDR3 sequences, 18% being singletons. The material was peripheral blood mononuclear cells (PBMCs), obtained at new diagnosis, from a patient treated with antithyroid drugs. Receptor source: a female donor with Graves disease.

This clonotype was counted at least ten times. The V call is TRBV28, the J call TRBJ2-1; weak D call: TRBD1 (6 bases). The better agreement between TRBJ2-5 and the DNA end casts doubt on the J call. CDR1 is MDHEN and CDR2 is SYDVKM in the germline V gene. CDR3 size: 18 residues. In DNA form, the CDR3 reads TGTGCCAGCAGTTTCGAACTCACAGGGAAGAGTTTCGGAGAGACCCAGTACTTC. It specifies CASSFELTGKSFGETQYF.

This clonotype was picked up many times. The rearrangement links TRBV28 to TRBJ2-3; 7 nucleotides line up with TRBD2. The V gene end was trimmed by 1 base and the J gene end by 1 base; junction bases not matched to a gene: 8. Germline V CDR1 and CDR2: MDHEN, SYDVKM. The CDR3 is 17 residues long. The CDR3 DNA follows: TGTGCCAGCAGTTTATTCGGGCGGGAGAGGGGCACAGATACGCAGTATTTT. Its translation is CASSLFGRERGTDTQYF.

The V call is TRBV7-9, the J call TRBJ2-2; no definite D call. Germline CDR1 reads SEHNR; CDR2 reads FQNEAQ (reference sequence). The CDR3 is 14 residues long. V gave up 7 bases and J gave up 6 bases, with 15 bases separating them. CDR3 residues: CASTYPPRAGELFF. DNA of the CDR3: TGTGCCAGCACCTATCCCCCGCGAGCCGGGGAGCTGTTTTTT.

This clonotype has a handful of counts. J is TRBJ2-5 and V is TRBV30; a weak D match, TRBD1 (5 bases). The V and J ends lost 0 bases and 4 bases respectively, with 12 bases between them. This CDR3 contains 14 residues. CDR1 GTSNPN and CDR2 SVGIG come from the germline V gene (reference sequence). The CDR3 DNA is TGTGCCTGGAGTGTAGGGCAGGGAAGAGAGACCCAGTACTTC. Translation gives CAWSVGQGRETQYF.

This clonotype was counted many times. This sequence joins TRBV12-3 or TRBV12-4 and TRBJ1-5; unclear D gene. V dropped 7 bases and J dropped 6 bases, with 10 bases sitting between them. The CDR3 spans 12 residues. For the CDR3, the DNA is TGTGCCAGCACCGTCTTTGGTCAGCCCCAGCATTTT. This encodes CASTVFGQPQHF.

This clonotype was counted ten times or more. CDR3 sequence: CASSQERVEKLFF. The CDR3 coding sequence is TGTGCCAGCAGCCAAGAGAGGGTTGAAAAACTGTTTTTT. The chain couples TRBV3-1 to TRBJ1-4; D uncertain. There are 13 residues in the CDR3. The germline CDR1 and CDR2 sequences are LGHDT and YNNKEL (reference sequence). Trimming took 0 bases from V and 7 from J, leaving 6 bases between them. Full variable domain (outside the CDR3, taken from reference TRBV3-1 and TRBJ1-4): DTAVSQTPKYLVTQMGNDKSIKCEQNLGHDTMYWYKQDSKKFLKIMFSYNNKELIINETVPNRFSPKSPDKAHLNLHINSLELGDSAVYFCASSQERVEKLFFGSGTQLSVL.

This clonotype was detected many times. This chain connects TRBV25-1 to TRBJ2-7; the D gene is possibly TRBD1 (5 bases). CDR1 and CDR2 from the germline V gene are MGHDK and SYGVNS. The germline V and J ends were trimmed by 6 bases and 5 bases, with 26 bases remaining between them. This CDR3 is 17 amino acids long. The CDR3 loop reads CASSGNRIGAIDNEQYF. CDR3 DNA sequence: TGTGCCAGCAGCGGAAACAGGATTGGGGCAATAGACAACGAGCAGTACTTC.

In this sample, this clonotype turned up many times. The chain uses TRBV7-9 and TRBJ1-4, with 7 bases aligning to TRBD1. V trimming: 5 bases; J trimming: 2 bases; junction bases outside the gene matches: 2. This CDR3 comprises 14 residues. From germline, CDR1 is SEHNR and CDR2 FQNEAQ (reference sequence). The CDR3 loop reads CASSVRGTNEKLFF. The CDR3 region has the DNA TGTGCCAGCAGCGTCAGGGGGACTAATGAAAAACTGTTTTTT.

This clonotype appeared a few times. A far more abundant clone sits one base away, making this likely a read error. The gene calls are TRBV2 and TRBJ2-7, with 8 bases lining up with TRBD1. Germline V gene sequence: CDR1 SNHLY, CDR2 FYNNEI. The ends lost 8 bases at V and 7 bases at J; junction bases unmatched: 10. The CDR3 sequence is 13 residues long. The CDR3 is CASGTGEENEQYF. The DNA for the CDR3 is TGTGCCAGCGGGACAGGCGAGGAAAATGAGCAGTACTTC.

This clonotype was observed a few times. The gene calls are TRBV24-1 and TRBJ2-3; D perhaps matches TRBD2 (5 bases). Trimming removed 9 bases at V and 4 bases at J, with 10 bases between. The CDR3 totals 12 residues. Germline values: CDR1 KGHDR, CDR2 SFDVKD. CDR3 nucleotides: TGTGCCACCGAGGGCGAGCCAGATACGCAGTATTTT. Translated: CATEGEPDTQYF.

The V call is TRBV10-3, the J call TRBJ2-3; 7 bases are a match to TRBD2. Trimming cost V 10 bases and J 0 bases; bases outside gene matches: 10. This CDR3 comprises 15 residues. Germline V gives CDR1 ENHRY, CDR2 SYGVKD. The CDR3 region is CATKSSGRSTDTQYF. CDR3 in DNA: TGTGCCACTAAATCTAGCGGCCGAAGCACAGATACGCAGTATTTT.

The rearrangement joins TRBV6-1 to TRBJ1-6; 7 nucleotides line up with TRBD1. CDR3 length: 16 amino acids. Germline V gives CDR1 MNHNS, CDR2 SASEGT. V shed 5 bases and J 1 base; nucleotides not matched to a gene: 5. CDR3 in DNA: TGTGCCAGCAGTCGGGACAGTGGTTCCTATAATTCACCCCTCCACTTT. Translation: CASSRDSGSYNSPLHF.

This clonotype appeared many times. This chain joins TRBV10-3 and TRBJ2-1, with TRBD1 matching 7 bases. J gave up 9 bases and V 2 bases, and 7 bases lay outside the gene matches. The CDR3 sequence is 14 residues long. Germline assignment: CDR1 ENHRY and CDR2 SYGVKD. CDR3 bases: TGTGCCATCAGTGAGACGGGGACAGCCGCTGAGCAGTTCTTC. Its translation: CAISETGTAAEQFF.

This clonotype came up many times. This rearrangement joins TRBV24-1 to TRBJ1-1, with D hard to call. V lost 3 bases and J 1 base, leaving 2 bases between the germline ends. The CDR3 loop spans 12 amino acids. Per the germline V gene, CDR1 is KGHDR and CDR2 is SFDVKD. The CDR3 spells CATSDQNTEAFF. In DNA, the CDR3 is TGTGCCACCAGTGATCAGAACACTGAAGCTTTCTTT.

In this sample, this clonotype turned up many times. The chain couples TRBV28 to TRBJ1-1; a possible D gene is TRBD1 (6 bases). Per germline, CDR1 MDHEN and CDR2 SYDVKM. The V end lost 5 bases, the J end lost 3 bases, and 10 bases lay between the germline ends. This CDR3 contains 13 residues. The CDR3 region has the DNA TGTGCCAGCAGTGGAGCAGGGGACACTGAAGCTTTCTTT. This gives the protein CASSGAGDTEAFF.

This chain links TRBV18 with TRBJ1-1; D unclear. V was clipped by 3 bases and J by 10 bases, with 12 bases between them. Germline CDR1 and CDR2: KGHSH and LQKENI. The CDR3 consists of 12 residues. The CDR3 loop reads CASSPGSWGAFF. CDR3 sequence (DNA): TGTGCCAGCTCACCCGGGAGCTGGGGAGCTTTCTTT.

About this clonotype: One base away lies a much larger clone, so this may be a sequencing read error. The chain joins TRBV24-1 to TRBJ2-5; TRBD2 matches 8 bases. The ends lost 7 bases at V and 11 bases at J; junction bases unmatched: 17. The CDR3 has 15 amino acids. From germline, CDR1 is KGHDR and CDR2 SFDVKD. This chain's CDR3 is CATRSENGRGNEQYF. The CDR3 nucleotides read TGTGCCACCAGAAGTGAAAACGGGAGGGGAAATGAGCAGTACTTC.

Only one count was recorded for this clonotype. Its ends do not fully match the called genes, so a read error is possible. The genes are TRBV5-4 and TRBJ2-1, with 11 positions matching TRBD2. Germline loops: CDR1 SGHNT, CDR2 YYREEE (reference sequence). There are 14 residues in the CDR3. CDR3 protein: CANSLAGGPDEQFF. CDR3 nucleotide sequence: TGTGCCAACAGCTTAGCGGGAGGGCCCGATGAGCAGTTCTTC.

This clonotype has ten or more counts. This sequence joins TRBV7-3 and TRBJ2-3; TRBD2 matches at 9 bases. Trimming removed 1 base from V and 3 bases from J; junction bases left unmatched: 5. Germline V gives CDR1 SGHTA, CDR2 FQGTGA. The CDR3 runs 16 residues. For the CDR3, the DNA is TGTGCCAGCAGCTTAAAGGCGGGAGGGCCGACAGATACGCAGTATTTT. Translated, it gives CASSLKAGGPTDTQYF.

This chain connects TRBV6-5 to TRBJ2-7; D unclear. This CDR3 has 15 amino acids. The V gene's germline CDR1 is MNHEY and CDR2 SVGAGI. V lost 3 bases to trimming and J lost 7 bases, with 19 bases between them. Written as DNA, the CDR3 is TGTGCCAGCAGTTATTTCCGGAGCTCCTACAATGAGCAGTACTTC. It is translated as CASSYFRSSYNEQYF.

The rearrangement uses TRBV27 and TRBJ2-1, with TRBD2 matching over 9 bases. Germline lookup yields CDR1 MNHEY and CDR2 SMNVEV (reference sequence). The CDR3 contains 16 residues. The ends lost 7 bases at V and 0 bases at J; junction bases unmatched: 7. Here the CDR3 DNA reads TGTGCCAGCACCCCTGTAGCGGGAGACTCCTACAATGAGCAGTTCTTC. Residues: CASTPVAGDSYNEQFF.

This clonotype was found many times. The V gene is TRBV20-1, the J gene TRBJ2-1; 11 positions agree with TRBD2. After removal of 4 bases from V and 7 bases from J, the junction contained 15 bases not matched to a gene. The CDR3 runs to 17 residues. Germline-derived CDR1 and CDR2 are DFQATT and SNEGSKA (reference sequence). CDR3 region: CSAIISGRAPRFNEQFF. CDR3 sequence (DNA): TGCAGTGCTATCATTAGCGGGAGGGCCCCTCGCTTTAATGAGCAGTTCTTC.

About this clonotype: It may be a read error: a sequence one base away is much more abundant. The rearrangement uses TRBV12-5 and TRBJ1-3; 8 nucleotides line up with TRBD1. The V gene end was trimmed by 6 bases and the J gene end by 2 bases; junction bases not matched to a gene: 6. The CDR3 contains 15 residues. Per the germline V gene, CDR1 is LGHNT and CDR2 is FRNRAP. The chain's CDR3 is CASGNPTGAGNTIYF. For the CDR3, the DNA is TGTGCTAGTGGGAATCCGACAGGGGCTGGAAACACCATATATTTT. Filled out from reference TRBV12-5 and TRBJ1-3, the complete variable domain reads DARVTQTPRHKVTEMGQEVTMRCQPILGHNTVFWYRQTMMQGLELLAYFRNRAPLDDSGMPKDRFSAEMPDATLATLKIQPSEPRDSAVYFCASGNPTGAGNTIYFGEGSWLTVV.

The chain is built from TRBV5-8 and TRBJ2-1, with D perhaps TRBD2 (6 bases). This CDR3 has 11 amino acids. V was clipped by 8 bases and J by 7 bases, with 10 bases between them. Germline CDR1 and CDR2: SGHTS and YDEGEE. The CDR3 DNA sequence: TGTGCCAGTCCTAGCGCTAATGAGCAGTTCTTC. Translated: CASPSANEQFF.